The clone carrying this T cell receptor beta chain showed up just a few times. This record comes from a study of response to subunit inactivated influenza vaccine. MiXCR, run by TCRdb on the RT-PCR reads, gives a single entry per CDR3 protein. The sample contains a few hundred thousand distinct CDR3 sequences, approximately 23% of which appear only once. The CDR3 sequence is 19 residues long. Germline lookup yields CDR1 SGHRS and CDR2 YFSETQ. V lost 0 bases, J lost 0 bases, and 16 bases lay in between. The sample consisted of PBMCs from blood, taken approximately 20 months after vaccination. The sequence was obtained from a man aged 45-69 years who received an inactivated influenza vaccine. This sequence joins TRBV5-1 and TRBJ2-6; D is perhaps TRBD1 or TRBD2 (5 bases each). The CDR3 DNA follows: TGCGCCAGCAGCTTGGCGCCGGGACGTGCGATCTCTGGGGCCAACGTCCTGACTTTC. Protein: CASSLAPGRAISGANVLTF.